Below, 26 T cell receptor beta chains from the same sample are listed, as sequenced in a study of T cell responses to AZD1222 COVID-19 vaccine. The protocol was immunoSEQ multiplex PCR, while the TCRdb copy is restricted to in-frame clones and leaves out a portion. The data hold 90,000 to 120,000 clones, with about 90% observed a single time. The sample consisted of peripheral blood, taken on day 0 of AZD1222 vaccination. Source of these receptors: an adult in good health.

The rearrangement uses TRBV2 and TRBJ1-5, with a tentative D call TRBD1 (6 bases). CDR1 SNHLY and CDR2 FYNNEI come from the germline V gene. CDR3 length: 13 amino acids. The V gene lost 6 bases and the J gene lost 3 bases, with 9 bases spanning the gap. The CDR3: CASSQGFNQPQHF. CDR3 coding DNA: TGTGCCAGCAGCCAGGGGTTCAATCAGCCCCAGCATTTT.

V gene TRBV19 combines with J gene TRBJ2-7; tentatively, D is TRBD1 or TRBD2 (5 bases each). The V gene lost 4 bases and the J gene lost 3 bases, with 16 bases spanning the gap. The length of the CDR3 is 15 residues. The germline V gene encodes CDR1 LNHDA and CDR2 SQIVND (reference sequence). As DNA, the CDR3 is TGTGCCAGTAGTAGAAGGGACGAAACTAACTACGAGCAGTACTTC. This gives the protein CASSRRDETNYEQYF.

This chain uses TRBV7-3 with TRBJ2-2; 11 bases map to TRBD2. Germline V gene lookup returns CDR1 SGHTA and CDR2 FQGTGA. After removal of 5 bases from V and 4 bases from J, the junction contained 6 bases not matched to a gene. This CDR3 has 16 amino acids. CDR3 in amino acids: CASSLGTSGPTGELFF. CDR3 coding DNA: TGTGCCAGCAGCCTAGGGACTAGCGGACCCACCGGGGAGCTGTTTTTT. Filled out from reference TRBV7-3 and TRBJ2-2, the complete variable domain reads GAGVSQTPSNKVTEKGKYVELRCDPISGHTALYWYRQSLGQGPEFLIYFQGTGAADDSGLPNDRFFAVRPEGSVSTLKIQRTERGDSAVYLCASSLGTSGPTGELFFGEGSRLTVL.

The chain joins TRBV9 to TRBJ2-1; D gene unclear. Germline V gene lookup returns CDR1 SGDLS and CDR2 YYNGEE. The V end was cut by 0 bases, the J end by 10 bases, with 20 bases between. CDR3 size: 16 residues. The CDR3: CASSVGAPHRLREQFF. The CDR3 DNA sequence: TGTGCCAGCAGCGTAGGAGCGCCCCATCGGCTTAGGGAGCAGTTCTTC.

This clone was counted a few times. CDR3 sequence (DNA): TGTGCCAGCAGCTTACGTCGGGGCAGGGGTCACAACGAGCAGTACTTC. Its protein is CASSLRRGRGHNEQYF. The gene calls are TRBV11-1 and TRBJ2-7; TRBD1 is a possible D gene (6 bases). V was cut by 2 bases and J by 5 bases, with 19 bases left in between. Germline CDR1 and CDR2: SGHAT and FQDESV (reference sequence). This CDR3 contains 16 residues.

CDR3 region: CAWSVRQGNNYEQYF. CDR3 sequence (DNA): TGTGCCTGGAGTGTACGTCAGGGGAATAACTACGAGCAGTACTTC. The genes are TRBV30 and TRBJ2-7; tentative D call: TRBD1 (6 bases). The germline V gene has CDR1 GTSNPN and CDR2 SVGIG (reference sequence). CDR3 size: 15 residues. V lost 0 bases and J 3 bases, leaving 15 bases between the germline ends.

V gene TRBV6-4 combines with J gene TRBJ2-1, with D perhaps matching TRBD2 (6 bases). Germline V CDR1 and CDR2: MRHNA, SNTAGT. CDR3 length: 13 amino acids. The V gene lost 4 bases and the J gene lost 6 bases, with 10 bases spanning the gap. The CDR3 sequence: CASSAGEINEQFF. The CDR3 DNA follows: TGTGCCAGCAGTGCGGGAGAAATCAATGAGCAGTTCTTC.

This chain connects TRBV6-2 or TRBV6-3 to TRBJ1-2; D is undetermined. This CDR3 contains 14 residues. Germline assignment: CDR1 MNHEY and CDR2 SVGEGT. V was cut by 7 bases and J by 7 bases, with 19 bases left in between. The CDR3 protein is CASIPGGAVRGYTF. The CDR3 bases are TGTGCCAGCATCCCCGGTGGTGCAGTACGTGGCTACACCTTC.

The J gene is TRBJ1-2, the V gene TRBV11-2; 7 bases map to TRBD1. The CDR3 totals 15 residues. Germline trimming cut 1 base from V and 4 bases from J; bases unmatched to any gene: 6. Germline CDR1 reads SGHAT; CDR2 reads FQNNGV. The CDR3 coding sequence is TGTGCCAGCAGCTTAGCCTCTAGGACAGGCTATGGCTACACCTTC. Residues: CASSLASRTGYGYTF.

The gene calls are TRBV7-2 and TRBJ2-1, with D perhaps TRBD1 or TRBD2 (7 bases each). Germline CDR1 is SGHTA and CDR2 is FQGNSA. The CDR3 runs 15 residues. Trimming stripped 4 bases from V and 0 bases from J, with 10 bases between. The DNA for the CDR3 is TGTGCCAGCAGCTCAGGGGGGGGCTCCTACAATGAGCAGTTCTTC. As protein: CASSSGGGSYNEQFF.

This clone showed up just once. The chain joins TRBV7-2 to TRBJ1-4; 9 bases line up with TRBD1. The CDR3 is 15 residues long. With 5 bases clipped from V and 6 bases from J, the junction kept 7 bases outside the gene matches. Germline CDR1 and CDR2: SGHTA and FQGNSA. The CDR3 bases are TGTGCCAGCAGCCCGACAGGGGGAAAGGATGAAAAACTGTTTTTT. As protein: CASSPTGGKDEKLFF.

The table lists this clone with a count of one. The rearrangement links TRBV3-1 (or the pseudogene TRBV3-2) to TRBJ1-5; 8 nucleotides align to TRBD1. CDR3 size: 16 residues. CDR1 LGHDT and CDR2 YNNKEL come from the germline V gene (reference sequence). With V trimmed by 3 bases and J by 0 bases, 4 bases remained unmatched. The CDR3 is CASSQGQDNSNQPQHF. CDR3 coding DNA: TGTGCCAGCAGCCAGGGACAGGATAATAGCAATCAGCCCCAGCATTTT.

The J gene is TRBJ1-5, the V gene TRBV28; the D is unclear. Germline CDR1 is MDHEN and CDR2 is SYDVKM. The CDR3 extends over 16 amino acids. V was cut by 1 base and J by 6 bases, with 16 bases left in between. CDR3 bases: TGTGCCAGCAGTTTATTACGGGTAGGAGGTTTTCAGCCCCAGCATTTT. It yields the protein CASSLLRVGGFQPQHF.

The J gene is TRBJ2-7, the V gene TRBV19; 10 bases match TRBD2. Per germline, CDR1 LNHDA and CDR2 SQIVND (reference sequence). The CDR3 loop spans 15 amino acids. The junction had 8 bases not matched to a gene; V was cut back by 9 bases and J by 0 bases. The CDR3 spells CARSPLAGDSYEQYF. CDR3 nucleotides: TGTGCCAGATCACCCCTAGCGGGGGACTCCTACGAGCAGTACTTC.

The V and J genes are TRBV4-1 and TRBJ2-3; TRBD1 matches 7 bases. The germline V gene has CDR1 MGHRA and CDR2 YSYEKL. J lost 6 bases, V lost 5 bases, and 8 bases had no gene match. The CDR3 contains 14 residues. The CDR3 here is CASSGPQGVDTQYF. The CDR3 bases are TGCGCCAGCAGCGGACCGCAGGGGGTCGATACGCAGTATTTT.

This chain joins TRBV11-2 and TRBJ1-2; D gene uncertain. The V end was cut by 5 bases, the J end by 0 bases, with 10 bases between. The CDR3 consists of 14 residues. The germline V gene has CDR1 SGHAT and CDR2 FQNNGV. In DNA form, the CDR3 reads TGTGCCAGCAGCGCGGGCCCAGCTAACTATGGCTACACCTTC. Translating gives CASSAGPANYGYTF. Based on the CDR3 plus reference TRBV11-2 and TRBJ1-2, the full variable domain is EAGVAQSPRYKIIEKRQSVAFWCNPISGHATLYWYQQILGQGPKLLIQFQNNGVVDDSQLPKDRFSAERLKGVDSTLKIQPAKLEDSAVYLCASSAGPANYGYTFGSGTRLTVV.

This sequence joins TRBV2 and TRBJ1-2, with D possibly TRBD1 on 6 matching bases. The CDR3 contains 15 residues. Germline CDR1 is SNHLY and CDR2 is FYNNEI. Trimming left V 3 bases short and J 8 bases short, with 19 bases between. The CDR3 DNA reads as TGTGCCAGCAGTGAGCAGTGGGGGCTGGGTGTGGGCTACACCTTC. Translating gives CASSEQWGLGVGYTF.

The CDR3 sequence: CASSYLRHGGLYEQYF. The CDR3 region has the DNA TGTGCCAGCAGTTACCTACGACATGGGGGTCTCTACGAGCAGTACTTC. V is TRBV6-5 and J is TRBJ2-7; D tentatively reads TRBD1 or TRBD2 (5 bases each). Between the trimmed V and J ends, which lost 2 bases and 3 bases, there was a span of 17 bases. The germline V gene has CDR1 MNHEY and CDR2 SVGAGI. CDR3 size: 16 residues.

The chain employs TRBV7-9 and TRBJ2-1, with 11 bases matching TRBD1. The V gene end was trimmed by 4 bases and the J gene end by 3 bases; junction bases not matched to a gene: 8. CDR3 length: 17 residues. Germline assignment: CDR1 SEHNR and CDR2 FQNEAQ (reference sequence). The CDR3 coding sequence is TGTGCCAGCAGCTCAGGTCCCGGGACAGGGGGCTACAATGAGCAGTTCTTC. This sequence encodes CASSSGPGTGGYNEQFF.

CDR3 in DNA: TGTGCCAGCAGCTTAATTGGTATCAGGGGGCAAACCGGGGAGCTGTTTTTT. Protein: CASSLIGIRGQTGELFF. The chain carries TRBV7-9 and TRBJ2-2, with 8 bases lining up with TRBD1. The CDR3 length is 17 residues. Germline loops: CDR1 SEHNR, CDR2 FQNEAQ (reference sequence). Germline trimming cut 2 bases from V and 5 bases from J; bases unmatched to any gene: 10.

V usage is TRBV19 and J usage is TRBJ1-5; tentative D call: TRBD1 (6 bases). This CDR3 comprises 17 residues. Germline CDR1 is LNHDA and CDR2 is SQIVND (reference sequence). V lost 5 bases, J lost 1 base, and 18 bases lay in between. CDR3 loop: CASSAVWGQISNQPQHF. The CDR3 DNA is TGTGCCAGTAGTGCCGTCTGGGGACAAATAAGCAATCAGCCCCAGCATTTT.

This clone was observed a single time. The identical CDR3 is also encoded by other nucleotide sequences in the sample. The rearrangement uses TRBV2 and TRBJ2-1, with 10 bases identical to TRBD2. The CDR3 is 15 residues long. Per the germline V gene, CDR1 is SNHLY and CDR2 is FYNNEI. V lost 4 bases, J lost 4 bases, and 4 bases stayed unmatched. CDR3 protein: CASSGAGGGYNEQFF. For the CDR3, the DNA is TGTGCCAGCAGTGGAGCGGGGGGGGGATACAATGAGCAGTTCTTC. The variable domain in full, with the rest retrieved from reference TRBV2 and TRBJ2-1, is EPEVTQTPSHQVTQMGQEVILRCVPISNHLYFYWYRQILGQKVEFLVSFYNNEISEKSEIFDDQFSVERPDGSNFTLKIRSTKLEDSAMYFCASSGAGGGYNEQFFGPGTRLTVL.

This clone showed up many times. The chain combines TRBV4-3 with TRBJ2-5, with 12 bases that match TRBD2. Trimming removed 4 bases from V and 2 bases from J; junction bases left unmatched: 2. Germline CDR1 is LGHNA and CDR2 is YSLEER. CDR3 length: 15 amino acids. The CDR3: CASSLGLAGQETQYF. For the CDR3, the DNA is TGCGCCAGCAGCCTTGGACTAGCGGGGCAAGAGACCCAGTACTTC.

CDR3: CASSLDGSEQYF. The DNA of the CDR3 is TGTGCCAGCAGCTTAGATGGAAGTGAGCAGTACTTC. V gene TRBV7-9 combines with J gene TRBJ2-7, with D unresolved. The germline V gene has CDR1 SEHNR and CDR2 FQNEAQ (reference sequence). The V and J ends lost 1 base and 7 bases respectively, with 8 bases between them. The length of the CDR3 is 12 residues.

The chain joins TRBV30 to TRBJ2-7, with 9 bases lining up with TRBD1. CDR1 is GTSNPN and CDR2 is SVGIG in the germline V gene (reference sequence). The ends lost 4 bases at V and 3 bases at J; junction bases unmatched: 7. CDR3 length equals 14 residues. CDR3 sequence reads: CAWTNRQGGYEQYF. CDR3 nucleotides: TGTGCCTGGACCAACCGACAGGGGGGCTACGAGCAGTACTTC.

The V call is TRBV6-1, the J call TRBJ2-1; 12 nucleotides match TRBD2. Germline CDR1 and CDR2: MNHNS and SASEGT. The CDR3 runs 20 residues. V lost 3 bases and J lost 5; bases outside the gene matches: 17. CDR3 amino acids: CASSEQGYRLAGGLHNEQFF. In DNA, the CDR3 is TGTGCCAGCAGTGAGCAGGGGTATAGGCTAGCGGGAGGGCTTCACAATGAGCAGTTCTTC.